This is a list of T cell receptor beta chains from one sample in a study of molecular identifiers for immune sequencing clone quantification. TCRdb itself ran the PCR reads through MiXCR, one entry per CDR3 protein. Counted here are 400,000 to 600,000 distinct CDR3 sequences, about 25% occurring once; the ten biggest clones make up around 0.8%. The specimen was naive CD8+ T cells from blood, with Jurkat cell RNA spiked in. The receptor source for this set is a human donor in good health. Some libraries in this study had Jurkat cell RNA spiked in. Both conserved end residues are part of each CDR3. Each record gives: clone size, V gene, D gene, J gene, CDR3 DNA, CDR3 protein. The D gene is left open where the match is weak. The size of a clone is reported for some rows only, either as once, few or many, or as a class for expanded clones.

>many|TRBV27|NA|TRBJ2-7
TGTGCCAGCAGTTCGGCCCCAGGCTACTACGAGCAGTACTTC
CASSSAPGYYEQYF
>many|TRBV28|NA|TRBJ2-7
TGTGCCAGCAGGGGATGGGACACGGCCTACGAGCAGTACTTC
CASRGWDTAYEQYF
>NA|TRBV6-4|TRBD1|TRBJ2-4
TGTGCCAGCAGTGCCGAAAGGACAGGGGTAGCCCAAAACCTTCCGTACTTC
CASSAERTGVAQNLPYF
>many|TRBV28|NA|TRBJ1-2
TGTGGGACCGGAGGCTATGGCTACACCTTC
CGTGGYGYTF
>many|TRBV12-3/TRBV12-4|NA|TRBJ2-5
TGTGCCAGCAGTTTACGTCTGGTGTCAATCAACCAAGAGACCCAGTACTTC
CASSLRLVSINQETQYF
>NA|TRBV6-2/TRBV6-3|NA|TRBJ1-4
TGTGCCAGCAGTCCTACGGGGGTCAATGAAAAACTGTTTTTT
CASSPTGVNEKLFF
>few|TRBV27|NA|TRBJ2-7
TGTGCCAGCAGTTCCAGAAACTACGAGCAGTACTTC
CASSSRNYEQYF
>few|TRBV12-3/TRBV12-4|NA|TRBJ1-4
TGTGCCAGCACCAGGGGAGACGAAAAACTGTTTTTT
CASTRGDEKLFF
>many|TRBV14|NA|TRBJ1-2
TGTGCCAGCAGCCAACTCCGGGACAATGGCTACACCTTC
CASSQLRDNGYTF
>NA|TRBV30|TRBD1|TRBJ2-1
TGTGCCCGAAAGGAGACAGGGACCTACAATGAGCAGTTCTTC
CARKETGTYNEQFF
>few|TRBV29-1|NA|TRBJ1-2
TGCAGCGTTGAAGACCGGGACGACTATGGCTACACCTTC
CSVEDRDDYGYTF
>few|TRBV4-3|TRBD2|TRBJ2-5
TGCGCCAGCAGCCAAGGGCAGGTAGCGGGAGTTCAGGAGACCCAGTACTTC
CASSQGQVAGVQETQYF
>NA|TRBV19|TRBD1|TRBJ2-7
TGTGCCAGTGGCCCGACAGGGGACCACGAGCAGTACTTC
CASGPTGDHEQYF
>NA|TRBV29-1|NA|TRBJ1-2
TGCAGCGCCGGATGGACAGCTAACTATGGCTACACCTTC
CSAGWTANYGYTF
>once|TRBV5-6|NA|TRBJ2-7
TGTGCCAGCAGCTACGGACAGTTCTACGAGCAGTACTTC
CASSYGQFYEQYF
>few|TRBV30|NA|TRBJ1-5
TGTGCCTGGAGTGGGGACAGCAATCAGCCCCAGCATTTT
CAWSGDSNQPQHF
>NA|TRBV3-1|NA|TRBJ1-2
TGTGCCAGCAGCCCGGAGCGGGGGGATTTTAACTATGGCTACACCTTC
CASSPERGDFNYGYTF
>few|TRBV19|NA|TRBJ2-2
TGTGCCAGTTCTTACGGGAGTGCCGGGGAGCTGTTTTTT
CASSYGSAGELFF
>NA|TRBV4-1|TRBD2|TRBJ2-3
TGCGCCAGCAGCCAAGGACCCCCCCTCGGAGCGGGGGGGCTAGATACGCAGTATTTT
CASSQGPPLGAGGLDTQYF
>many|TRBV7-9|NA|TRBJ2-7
TGTGCCAGCAGCGGACTCGAGGTCTACGAGCAGTACTTC
CASSGLEVYEQYF
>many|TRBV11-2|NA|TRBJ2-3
TGTGCCAGCAGCCCCCCCGTAGGACCAACAGATACGCAGTATTTT
CASSPPVGPTDTQYF
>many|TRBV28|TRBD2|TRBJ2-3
TGTGCCAGCAGCCCAGGCCTAGCGGGCACAGATACGCAGTATTTT
CASSPGLAGTDTQYF
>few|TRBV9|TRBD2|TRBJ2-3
TGTGCCAGCAGCGATGAAGCGGGGGGTTACACAGATACGCAGTATTTT
CASSDEAGGYTDTQYF
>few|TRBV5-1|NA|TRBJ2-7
TGCGCCAGCAGCGGGGGGGCCAGAGGTGAGCAGTACTTC
CASSGGARGEQYF
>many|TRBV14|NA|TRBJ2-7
TGTGCCAGCAGCCAAGGATGGTACGAGCAGTACTTC
CASSQGWYEQYF
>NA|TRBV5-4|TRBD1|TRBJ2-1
TGCGCCAGCAGCCTGGGACAGGGTATGTGCAATGAGCCGTTCTTC
CASSLGQGMCNEPFF
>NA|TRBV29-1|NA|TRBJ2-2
TGCAGCGTTCGCGTTCTGGGGGGCGGGGAGCTGTTTTTT
CSVRVLGGGELFF
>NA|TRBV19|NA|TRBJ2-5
TGTGCCAGTAGTATCTCCGGGACGCGGGGGACCCAGTACTTC
CASSISGTRGTQYF
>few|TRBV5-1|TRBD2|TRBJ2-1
TGCGCCAGCAGCTTGGGACTAGCGGGAGAACCCGAGCAGTTCTTC
CASSLGLAGEPEQFF
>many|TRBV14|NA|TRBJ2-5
TGTGCCAGCAGCCCATTCAGCCAAGAGACCCAGTACTTC
CASSPFSQETQYF
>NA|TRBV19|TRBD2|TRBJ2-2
TGTGCCAGTAGCCTAACTAGCGGGGGGATAATCGGGGAGCTGTTTTTT
CASSLTSGGIIGELFF
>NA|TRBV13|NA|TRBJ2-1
TGTGCCAGCAGCTTAGGCGGGAGCCCCGATGAGCAGTTCTTC
CASSLGGSPDEQFF
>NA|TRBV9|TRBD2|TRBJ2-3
TGTGCCAGCAGCGTAGATCAGCGGGAGTATGGGGTAACAGATACGCAGTATTTT
CASSVDQREYGVTDTQYF
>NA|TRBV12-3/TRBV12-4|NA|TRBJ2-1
TGTGCCAGCAGTTTTGGTCAGGGGTCCTACAATGAGCAGTTCTTC
CASSFGQGSYNEQFF